The subject of this entry is one TCR beta chain. The antigen is not known. Looked up from germline, CDR1 is KGHDR and CDR2 is SFDVKD. Trimming left V 3 bases short and J 4 bases short, with 26 bases between. The CDR3 has 19 amino acids. This was the immunoSEQ version 4 assay in survey mode. The table came from immunoSEQ multiplex PCR; TCRdb's copy has only in-frame clones and leaves some out. The sample consists of some 40,000 clones, about 89% of them appearing once. This entry is derived from a study of persistence of HIV-infected CD4 T cells. Overall study: Multiple blood draws of up to roughly 200 mL, except two donors with single leukapheresis.

Study-level points and caveats: TCR oligoclonality correlated with proviral oligoclonality in the same sorted populations. Degenerate expanded CDR3beta sequences were enriched among CMV- and Gag-responding cells. CMV- and Gag-responding cells had lower TCRbeta richness than CD3/CD28-responding cells.

This nonspecific control used anti-CD3/anti-CD28 bead stimulation of CD4+ T cells. Responding CD4+ T cells were sorted by upregulation of both CD40 ligand and CD69. The chain joins TRBV24-1 to TRBJ1-2; D is undetermined. The sample in question was CD4+ T cells sorted from PBMCs after roughly 18-hour stimulation, obtained from a patient who received antiretroviral therapy. The receptor comes from an adult man with HIV who was CMV-seropositive. CDR3 DNA sequence: TGTGCCACCAGTGATCCGGCCCGTTATGGAGGGCCCATCCCCTATGGCTACACCTTC. Its translation: CATSDPARYGGPIPYGYTF.